The 29 T cell receptor beta chains given below trace back to one sample, sequenced in a study of regulatory T cells in long-lasting Graves disease. In building TCR beta libraries, iRepertoire HTBI primers were used together with Arm-PCR of CDR3 regions. MiXCR was run by TCRdb on the multiplex PCR reads, yielding one entry per CDR3 protein. The table shows about 660,000 distinct CDR3 sequences, with roughly 30% occurring only once. Time point defined: persistent/refractory GD, antithyroid drugs over 5 years with positive TRAb. Making the TCR library involved RNA that had been extracted from PBMCs. Sequencing used peripheral blood mononuclear cells (PBMCs), obtained when the disease was refractory, from a patient treated with antithyroid drugs. These receptors originate from a female donor with Graves disease.

This clonotype was seen a handful of times. This chain joins TRBV5-1 and TRBJ1-1; D might be TRBD1 (6 bases). This CDR3 has 14 amino acids. V lost 5 bases to trimming and J lost 5 bases, with 16 bases between them. Germline CDR1 is SGHRS and CDR2 is YFSETQ. The CDR3 spells CASRERPRGTEAFF. The CDR3 coding sequence is TGCGCCAGCAGAGAACGACCCAGGGGTACTGAAGCTTTCTTT.

This clonotype was recorded many times. This chain joins TRBV28 and TRBJ2-5; 8 bases line up with TRBD1. This CDR3 comprises 14 residues. V was pared by 2 bases and J by 5 bases, with 4 bases of the junction left unmatched. CDR1 and CDR2 from the germline V gene are MDHEN and SYDVKM. Written as DNA, the CDR3 is TGTGCCAGCAGTTTACAGGGGGCGCGGGAGACCCAGTACTTC. Residues: CASSLQGARETQYF.

In this sample, this clonotype turned up a few times. The rearrangement uses TRBV7-3 and TRBJ2-1; TRBD2 might be the D (6 bases). Trimming pared 5 bases from V and 4 bases from J, leaving 18 bases between. In germline, CDR1 is SGHTA, CDR2 FQGTGA. The CDR3 is 16 residues long. CDR3 residues: CASSLNTLARYNEQFF. In DNA form, the CDR3 reads TGTGCCAGCAGCCTAAACACCCTAGCGCGATACAATGAGCAGTTCTTC.

This clonotype was counted only a few times. The CDR3 spells CSVASASIHEQYF. The DNA of the CDR3 is TGCAGCGTTGCCAGTGCGAGTATCCACGAGCAGTACTTC. The chain combines TRBV29-1 with TRBJ2-7; D call uncertain. From germline, CDR1 is SQVTM and CDR2 ANQGSEA. V lost 4 bases and J 5 bases, leaving 15 bases between the germline ends. The CDR3 has 13 residues.

There are a few counts of this clonotype. The gene calls are TRBV19 and TRBJ2-7, with a weak D call TRBD1 (6 bases). There are 13 residues in the CDR3. Between the trimmed V and J ends, which lost 3 bases and 4 bases, there was a span of 10 bases. Germline values: CDR1 LNHDA, CDR2 SQIVND (reference sequence). CDR3 sequence (DNA): TGTGCCAGTAGTATTACAGGGAATTACGAGCAGTACTTC. Encoded protein: CASSITGNYEQYF.

This sequence joins TRBV7-9 and TRBJ2-7, with D possibly called TRBD1 or TRBD2 (5 bases each). CDR3 length: 17 residues. CDR1 is SEHNR and CDR2 is FQNEAQ in the germline V gene (reference sequence). V was clipped by 6 bases and J by 2 bases, with 23 bases between them. Here the CDR3 DNA reads TGTGCCAGCAGGCCCCCCCTTACCGGGACGGCCGCCTACGAGCAGTACTTC. Translating gives CASRPPLTGTAAYEQYF.

There are a few counts of this clonotype. The V and J genes are TRBV5-1 and TRBJ1-1; D unresolved. V lost 3 bases to trimming and J lost 7 bases, with 13 bases between them. CDR3 size: 13 residues. Germline-derived CDR1 and CDR2 are SGHRS and YFSETQ. In DNA form, the CDR3 reads TGCGCCAGCAGCTATGGCGGAGATATTGAAGCTTTCTTT. It codes for CASSYGGDIEAFF.

The chain uses TRBV28 and TRBJ2-7; possibly TRBD2 for D (6 bases). Germline assignment: CDR1 MDHEN and CDR2 SYDVKM. This CDR3 spans 12 amino acids. Between the trimmed V and J ends, which lost 6 bases and 4 bases, there was a span of 10 bases. The CDR3 is CASRGGMYEQYF. The CDR3 DNA reads as TGTGCCAGCAGGGGCGGGATGTACGAGCAGTACTTC.

The rearrangement joins TRBV27 to TRBJ1-1, with a tentative D call TRBD1 (5 bases). This CDR3 comprises 14 residues. The germline V gene has CDR1 MNHEY and CDR2 SMNVEV (reference sequence). The V end lost 3 bases, the J end lost 1 base, and 9 bases lay between the germline ends. The CDR3 DNA reads TGTGCCAGCAGTTTTTGGGGGGAGAACACTGAAGCTTTCTTT. Translating gives CASSFWGENTEAFF.

This clonotype was found many times. The chain is built from TRBV12-3 or TRBV12-4 and TRBJ2-2; D is unclear. This CDR3 comprises 15 residues. Between the trimmed V and J ends, which lost 5 bases and 2 bases, there was a span of 12 bases. In DNA, the CDR3 is TGTGCCAGCAGTCCCACTCTAGGCAACACCGGGGAGCTGTTTTTT. This translates into CASSPTLGNTGELFF.

This clonotype was seen only a few times. V is TRBV15 and J is TRBJ2-7; no reliable D call. The CDR3 contains 15 residues. The germline gives CDR1 LNHNV, CDR2 YYDKDF (reference sequence). V gave up 1 base and J gave up 0 bases, with 10 bases separating them. As DNA, the CDR3 is TGTGCCACCAGCAGAGGAGAATTAAGCTCCTACGAGCAGTACTTC. It is translated as CATSRGELSSYEQYF.

The gene calls are TRBV7-9 and TRBJ1-6, with no clear D. Germline values: CDR1 SEHNR, CDR2 FQNEAQ (reference sequence). V shed 4 bases and J shed 6 bases, with 13 bases lying between them. The CDR3 sequence is 15 residues long. In DNA, the CDR3 is TGTGCCAGCAGCTCCAACCGGGCCCTTAATTCACCCCTCCACTTT. This gives the protein CASSSNRALNSPLHF.

This clonotype has ten or more counts. The CDR3 DNA sequence: TGTGCCAGCACCACAGTGGCTCAAAATTCACCCCTCCACTTT. It specifies CASTTVAQNSPLHF. The chain employs TRBV2 and TRBJ1-6; no firm D call. Trimming shortened V by 7 bases and J by 7 bases, and 14 bases separated the two germline ends. The CDR3 is 14 amino acids. From germline, CDR1 is SNHLY and CDR2 FYNNEI.

The V gene is TRBV7-2, the J gene TRBJ2-7; D might be TRBD1 or TRBD2, each matching 5 bases. This CDR3 region has 13 residues. Germline-derived CDR1 and CDR2 are SGHTA and FQGNSA. V lost 7 bases, J lost 4 bases, and 14 bases lay in between. This CDR3 is CASIASGGYEQYF. The CDR3 bases are TGTGCCAGCATCGCAAGTGGGGGATACGAGCAGTACTTC.

The table lists this clonotype with many counts. The J gene is TRBJ1-1, the V gene TRBV7-3; no clear D gene. The germline CDR1 and CDR2 sequences are SGHTA and FQGTGA. Trimming stripped 2 bases from V and 4 bases from J, with 8 bases between. CDR3 length: 13 residues. The CDR3 nucleotides read TGTGCCAGCAGCTTATCGCCATCCACTGAAGCTTTCTTT. This translates into CASSLSPSTEAFF.

The chain uses TRBV6-5 and TRBJ1-1; no clear D gene. V dropped 3 bases and J dropped 4 bases, with 12 bases sitting between them. This CDR3 has 14 residues. Germline V CDR1 and CDR2: MNHEY, SVGAGI. CDR3 loop: CASSYLTSPTEAFF. The CDR3 nucleotides are TGTGCCAGCAGTTATCTTACGAGCCCCACTGAAGCTTTCTTT.

This clonotype has a handful of counts. V gene TRBV7-9 combines with J gene TRBJ2-5; 7 positions match TRBD2. J was trimmed by 1 base and V by 2 bases; bases with no gene match: 7. Looked up from germline, CDR1 is SEHNR and CDR2 is FQNEAQ (reference sequence). The CDR3 sequence is 16 residues long. CDR3 nucleotides: TGTGCCAGCAGCTTATCGACGGGAGGTCTCCAAGAGACCCAGTACTTC. It is translated as CASSLSTGGLQETQYF.

Here the CDR3 DNA reads TGCGCCAGCAGCCAGGGGACAGTCCAAGAGACCCAGTACTTC. This codes for CASSQGTVQETQYF. This sequence joins TRBV5-1 and TRBJ2-5, with 7 bases aligning to TRBD1. Germline trimming cut 4 bases from V and 1 base from J; bases unmatched to any gene: 4. Germline loops: CDR1 SGHRS, CDR2 YFSETQ. This CDR3 comprises 14 residues. Together with reference TRBV5-1 and TRBJ2-5, the CDR3 gives the full variable domain: KAGVTQTPRYLIKTRGQQVTLSCSPISGHRSVSWYQQTPGQGLQFLFEYFSETQRNKGNFPGRFSGRQFSNSRSEMNVSTLELGDSALYLCASSQGTVQETQYFGPGTRLLVL.

The rearrangement uses TRBV7-9 and TRBJ2-7; 7 bases agree with TRBD2. The germline CDR1 and CDR2 sequences are SEHNR and FQNEAQ (reference sequence). The CDR3 extends over 15 amino acids. Trimming at V came to 5 bases and at J to 2 bases, leaving 9 bases not matched to a gene. As DNA, the CDR3 is TGTGCCAGCAGCCACCTAGCGGAACCACCCTACGAGCAGTACTTC. Amino acid sequence: CASSHLAEPPYEQYF.

This sequence joins TRBV12-3 or TRBV12-4 and TRBJ1-1, with D unclear. The CDR3 runs 13 residues. V lost 9 bases to trimming and J lost 2 bases, with 13 bases between them. CDR3 sequence (DNA): TGTGCCAGTGGTGGTTCGGGTAACACTGAAGCTTTCTTT. It yields the protein CASGGSGNTEAFF.

This clonotype came up a few times. This rearrangement joins TRBV20-1 to TRBJ2-5; the D gene could be TRBD1 or TRBD2 (6 bases each). The CDR3 loop spans 13 amino acids. Trimming removed 3 bases from V and 5 bases from J, with 13 bases in between. The germline gives CDR1 DFQATT, CDR2 SNEGSKA (reference sequence). The CDR3 DNA follows: TGCAGTGCTAGTAGGGGGGCGAAGGAGACCCAGTACTTC. Protein sequence: CSASRGAKETQYF.

This clonotype was detected only a few times. The genes are TRBV29-1 and TRBJ2-3, with TRBD2 identical over 8 bases. The J call may be faulty, since TRBJ2-5 better matches the DNA end. The germline gives CDR1 SQVTM, CDR2 ANQGSEA. The CDR3 consists of 13 residues. The CDR3 loop is CSVEELAERTQYF. Written as DNA, the CDR3 is TGCAGCGTTGAAGAACTAGCGGAGAGAACCCAGTACTTC.

This clonotype appeared a few times. This CDR3 is CASSYGGERLSYEQYF. In DNA, the CDR3 is TGTGCCAGCAGTTACGGGGGAGAGCGTCTATCCTACGAGCAGTACTTC. The chain links TRBV6-2 or TRBV6-3 to TRBJ2-7, with D tentatively TRBD1 or TRBD2 (5 bases each). Germline CDR1 and CDR2: MNHEY and SVGEGT. The CDR3 has 16 residues. V dropped 2 bases and J dropped 1 base, with 15 bases sitting between them.

This sequence joins TRBV20-1 and TRBJ1-6, with 7 bases matching TRBD1. Looked up from germline, CDR1 is DFQATT and CDR2 is SNEGSKA (reference sequence). This CDR3 is 15 amino acids long. J was trimmed by 9 bases and V by 6 bases; bases with no gene match: 14. As DNA, the CDR3 is TGCAGTGCCGAGGGGGCGGACAGGCGAATTTCACCCCTCCACTTT. This codes for CSAEGADRRISPLHF.

The sample holds many counts of this clonotype. The chain employs TRBV3-1 and TRBJ1-4, with D possibly TRBD1 on 5 matching bases. V was clipped by 2 bases and J by 0 bases, with 7 bases between them. The CDR3 runs to 15 residues. Germline CDR1 LGHDT, CDR2 YNNKEL (reference sequence). The CDR3 protein is CASSQMTATNEKLFF. The CDR3 nucleotides are TGTGCCAGCAGCCAAATGACAGCAACTAATGAAAAACTGTTTTTT.

There are a few counts of this clonotype. The chain has TRBV2 and TRBJ2-5, with D maybe TRBD2 (6 bases). Germline V lookup: CDR1 SNHLY, CDR2 FYNNEI. The CDR3 consists of 13 residues. V lost 7 bases, J lost 2 bases, and 11 bases lay in between. CDR3 sequence (DNA): TGTGCCAGCAAGGGACTGGCGCAAGAGACCCAGTACTTC. As protein: CASKGLAQETQYF.

Worth noting for this clonotype: A much larger clone sits a single nucleotide away, making a read error possible. The missing conserved phenylalanine or tryptophan at the end of this CDR3 makes a read error likely. The chain links TRBV2 to TRBJ2-5; 7 bases match TRBD2. The germline V gene has CDR1 SNHLY and CDR2 FYNNEI. The trim removed 5 bases at V and 2 bases at J, leaving 8 bases unmatched. This CDR3 region has 15 residues. The CDR3 DNA sequence: TGTGCCAGCAGTTATACTCCGGGACTACAAGAGACCCAGTACCTC. Protein sequence: CASSYTPGLQETQYL.

This sequence joins TRBV20-1 and TRBJ2-1; no reliable D call. The CDR3 spans 11 residues. Germline loops: CDR1 DFQATT, CDR2 SNEGSKA (reference sequence). V gave up 6 bases and J gave up 9 bases, with 12 bases separating them. CDR3 sequence reads: CSASHELEQFF. The DNA for the CDR3 is TGCAGTGCCTCCCACGAGCTTGAGCAGTTCTTC.

The rearrangement joins TRBV7-2 to TRBJ1-5; unclear D gene. CDR1 and CDR2 from the germline V gene are SGHTA and FQGNSA. CDR3 length: 14 residues. Trimming shortened V by 3 bases and J by 4 bases, and 10 bases separated the two germline ends. The DNA for the CDR3 is TGTGCCAGCAGCTTGTTACCCCAGAATCAGCCCCAGCATTTT. It codes for CASSLLPQNQPQHF.